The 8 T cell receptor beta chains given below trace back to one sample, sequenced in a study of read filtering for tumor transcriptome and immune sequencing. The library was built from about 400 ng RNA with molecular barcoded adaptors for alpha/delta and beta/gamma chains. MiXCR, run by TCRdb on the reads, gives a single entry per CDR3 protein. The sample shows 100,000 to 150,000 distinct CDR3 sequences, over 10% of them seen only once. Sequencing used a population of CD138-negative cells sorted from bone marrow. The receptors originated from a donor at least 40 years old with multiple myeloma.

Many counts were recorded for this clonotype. CDR3 protein: CSASGRVGETQYF. CDR3 DNA sequence: TGCAGTGCTAGCGGGAGGGTGGGGGAGACCCAGTACTTC. This sequence joins TRBV20-1 and TRBJ2-5; 8 bases fit TRBD2. Germline CDR1 is DFQATT and CDR2 is SNEGSKA (reference sequence). V shed 3 bases, J shed 5 bases, and the junction held 5 bases outside the gene matches. The CDR3 sequence is 13 residues long.

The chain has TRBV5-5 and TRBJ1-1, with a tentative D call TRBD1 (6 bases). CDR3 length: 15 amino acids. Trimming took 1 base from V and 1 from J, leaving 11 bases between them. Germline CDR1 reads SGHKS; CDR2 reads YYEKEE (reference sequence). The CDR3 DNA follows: TGTGCCAGCAGCTTGTGGGGGGGCGCGAACACTGAAGCTTTCTTT. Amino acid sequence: CASSLWGGANTEAFF. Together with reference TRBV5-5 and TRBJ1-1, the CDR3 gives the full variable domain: DAGVTQSPTHLIKTRGQQVTLRCSPISGHKSVSWYQQVLGQGPQFIFQYYEKEERGRGNFPDRFSARQFPNYSSELNVNALLLGDSALYLCASSLWGGANTEAFFGQGTRLTVV.

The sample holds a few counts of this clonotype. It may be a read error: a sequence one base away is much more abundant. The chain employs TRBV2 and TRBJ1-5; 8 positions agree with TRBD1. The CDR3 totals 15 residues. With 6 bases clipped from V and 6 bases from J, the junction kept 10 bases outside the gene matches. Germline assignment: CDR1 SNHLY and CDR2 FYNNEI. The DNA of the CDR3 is TGTGCCAGCAGGGGGACAGGAGACCAATTTCAGCCCCAGCATTTT. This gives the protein CASRGTGDQFQPQHF.

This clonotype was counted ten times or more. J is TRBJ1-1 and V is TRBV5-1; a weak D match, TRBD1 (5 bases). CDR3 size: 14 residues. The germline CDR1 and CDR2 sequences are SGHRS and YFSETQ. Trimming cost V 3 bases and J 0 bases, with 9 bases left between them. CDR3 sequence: CASSSTALNTEAFF. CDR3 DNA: TGCGCCAGCAGCTCGACAGCTCTGAACACTGAAGCTTTCTTT.

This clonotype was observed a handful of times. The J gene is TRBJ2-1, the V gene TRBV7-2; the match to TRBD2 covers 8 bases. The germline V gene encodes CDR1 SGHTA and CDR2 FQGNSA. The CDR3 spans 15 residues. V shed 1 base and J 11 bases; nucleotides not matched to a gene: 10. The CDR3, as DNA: TGTGCCAGCAGCTTAGATACCCGGGGGGGCGGTAAGCAGTTCTTC. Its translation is CASSLDTRGGGKQFF. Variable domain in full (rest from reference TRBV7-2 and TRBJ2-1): GAGVSQSPSNKVTEKGKDVELRCDPISGHTALYWYRQSLGQGLEFLIYFQGNSAPDKSGLPSDRFSAERTGGSVSTLTIQRTQQEDSAVYLCASSLDTRGGGKQFFGPGTRLTVL.

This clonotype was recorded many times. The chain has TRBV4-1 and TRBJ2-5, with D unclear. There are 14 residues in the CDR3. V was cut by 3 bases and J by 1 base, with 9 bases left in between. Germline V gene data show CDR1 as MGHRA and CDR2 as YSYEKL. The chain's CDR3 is CASSHERSQETQYF. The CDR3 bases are TGCGCCAGCAGCCATGAGAGAAGCCAAGAGACCCAGTACTTC.

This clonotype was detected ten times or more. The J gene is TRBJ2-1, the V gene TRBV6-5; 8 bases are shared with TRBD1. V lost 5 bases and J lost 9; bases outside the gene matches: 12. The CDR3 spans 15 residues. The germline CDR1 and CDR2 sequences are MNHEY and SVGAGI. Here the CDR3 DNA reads TGTGCCAGCAGTCCGTGGACAGGGAAGAAATCTGAGCAGTTCTTC. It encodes CASSPWTGKKSEQFF.

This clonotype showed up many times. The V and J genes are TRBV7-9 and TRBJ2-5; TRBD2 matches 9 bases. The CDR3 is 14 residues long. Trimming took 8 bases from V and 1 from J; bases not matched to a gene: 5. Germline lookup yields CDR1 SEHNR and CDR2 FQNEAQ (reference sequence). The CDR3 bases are TGTGCCAGCCGTAGTAGCGGGGGCCAAGAGACCCAGTACTTC. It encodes CASRSSGGQETQYF. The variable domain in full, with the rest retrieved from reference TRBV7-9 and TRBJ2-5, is DTGVSQNPRHKITKRGQNVTFRCDPISEHNRLYWYRQTLGQGPEFLTYFQNEAQLEKSRLLSDRFSAERPKGSFSTLEIQRTEQGDSAMYLCASRSSGGQETQYFGPGTRLLVL.